Shown below are 5 T cell receptor beta chains from a single sample sequenced in a study of cytomegalovirus exposure and HLA in healthy donors. PCR involved 60 Vbeta and 13 Jbeta primers. This table comes from immunoSEQ multiplex PCR, and its TCRdb copy is limited to in-frame clones, with some not included. The sample yields 100,000 to 150,000 clones, around 82% seen once. The sample taken for sequencing was PBMCs. Receptors originate from a man aged 25-45 years in good health and CMV-seropositive.

The V gene is TRBV4-2, the J gene TRBJ2-1, with D possibly matching TRBD2 (6 bases). Trimming shortened V by 0 bases and J by 6 bases, and 12 bases separated the two germline ends. Germline V gene sequence: CDR1 LGHNA, CDR2 YNFKEQ. The CDR3 has 15 residues. In DNA form, the CDR3 reads TGTGCCAGCAGCCAAGAGGGAGGTCGGTCCAATGAGCAGTTCTTC. It translates to CASSQEGGRSNEQFF.

The count of this clone is one. This chain links TRBV30 with TRBJ2-7; 9 bases agree with TRBD2. Per the germline V gene, CDR1 is GTSNPN and CDR2 is SVGIG (reference sequence). V lost 6 bases to trimming and J lost 6 bases; unmatched junction nucleotides: 9. There are 13 residues in the CDR3. For the CDR3, the DNA is TGTGCCTGTCAACGGGCGGGAGGGGGCGAGCAGTACTTC. Encoded protein: CACQRAGGGEQYF.

This chain connects TRBV5-1 to TRBJ2-7; D unresolved. Germline assignment: CDR1 SGHRS and CDR2 YFSETQ. CDR3 size: 12 residues. V was clipped by 0 bases and J by 5 bases, with 6 bases between them. The CDR3 loop reads CASSLDSNEQYF. The CDR3 DNA follows: TGCGCCAGCAGCTTGGACAGCAACGAGCAGTACTTC.

This sequence joins TRBV4-3 and TRBJ2-5, with TRBD2 matching 11 bases. V gave up 3 bases and J gave up 3 bases; unmatched junction bases: 9. From germline, CDR1 is LGHNA and CDR2 YSLEER. This CDR3 contains 17 residues. The CDR3 nucleotides read TGCGCCAGCAGCCAGGGAACTAGCGGGAGCGGGGAAGAGACCCAGTACTTC. This sequence encodes CASSQGTSGSGEETQYF.

The sample holds one count of this clone. The rearrangement links TRBV11-1 to TRBJ2-1; TRBD2 matches 7 bases. The CDR3 has 15 amino acids. CDR1 is SGHAT and CDR2 is FQDESV in the germline V gene (reference sequence). Trimming removed 1 base from V and 12 bases from J; junction bases left unmatched: 12. The CDR3 reads CASSLDPLRLAWQFF. DNA for the CDR3: TGTGCCAGCAGCTTAGACCCTCTCCGACTAGCTTGGCAGTTCTTC.